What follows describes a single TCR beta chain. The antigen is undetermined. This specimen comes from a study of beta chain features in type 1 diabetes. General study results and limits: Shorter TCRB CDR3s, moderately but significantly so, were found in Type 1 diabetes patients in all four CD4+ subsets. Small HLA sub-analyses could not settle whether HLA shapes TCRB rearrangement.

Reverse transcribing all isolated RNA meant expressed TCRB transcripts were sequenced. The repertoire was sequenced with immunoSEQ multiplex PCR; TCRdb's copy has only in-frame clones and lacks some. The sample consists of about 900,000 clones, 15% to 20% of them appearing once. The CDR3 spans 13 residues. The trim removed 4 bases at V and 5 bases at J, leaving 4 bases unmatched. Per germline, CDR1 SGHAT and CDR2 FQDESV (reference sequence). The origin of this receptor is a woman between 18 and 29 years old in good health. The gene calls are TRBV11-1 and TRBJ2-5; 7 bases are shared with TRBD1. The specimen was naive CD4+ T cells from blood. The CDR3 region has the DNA TGTGCCAGCAGCTCGGGACAGCCCGAGACCCAGTACTTC. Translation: CASSSGQPETQYF.